Listed here are 5 T cell receptor beta chains from one sample, sequenced in a study of T cells after yellow fever vaccination (dated by TCRdb to about 2019). The sample's treatment or condition label, decoded: live attenuated yellow fever vaccine strain. The library relied on 5' RACE. Sequencing instrument: Illumina HiSeq 2500. TCRdb's own reprocessing of the public reads used fastp at Q25 and MiXCR and kept productive beta chains. When rows share a CDR3 protein, they turn into one entry using the most common DNA and genes. This sample is represented by 150,000 to 200,000 distinct CDR3 sequences; around 7% of them were singletons. 2.5% of the sample is held by the ten biggest clonotypes. This sample comprised CD4+ T cells sorted from PBMCs, obtained less than 6 days after the first yellow fever vaccination. These receptor sequences come from a young man who received the YFV17D yellow fever vaccine.

This clonotype was seen a handful of times. The rearrangement links TRBV9 to TRBJ2-1; 8 bases map to TRBD2. The CDR3 loop spans 18 amino acids. In germline, CDR1 is SGDLS, CDR2 YYNGEE. J lost 7 bases, V lost 0 bases, and 15 bases had no gene match. The chain's CDR3 is CASSVVDGGADGRNEQFF. CDR3 DNA sequence: TGTGCCAGCAGCGTAGTTGACGGGGGGGCAGATGGGAGAAATGAGCAGTTCTTC. The variable domain in full, with the rest retrieved from reference TRBV9 and TRBJ2-1, is DSGVTQTPKHLITATGQRVTLRCSPRSGDLSVYWYQQSLDQGLQFLIQYYNGEERAKGNILERFSAQQFPDLHSELNLSSLELGDSALYFCASSVVDGGADGRNEQFFGPGTRLTVL.

The chain employs TRBV7-9 and TRBJ2-3, with TRBD2 as a possible D gene (5 bases). The CDR3 length is 14 residues. V was shortened by 0 bases and J by 3 bases, with 7 bases between the two germline ends. In germline, CDR1 is SEHNR, CDR2 FQNEAQ (reference sequence). This chain's CDR3 is CASSLAWETDTQYF. The CDR3, as DNA: TGTGCCAGCAGCTTAGCTTGGGAGACAGATACGCAGTATTTT.

This clonotype was found many times. The chain combines TRBV12-3 or TRBV12-4 with TRBJ2-2; 7 bases match TRBD1. J lost 6 bases, V lost 7 bases, and 5 bases had no gene match. The CDR3 loop spans 13 amino acids. CDR3 sequence reads: CASTPTGSGELFF. The CDR3 DNA sequence: TGTGCCAGCACCCCGACAGGGTCCGGGGAGCTGTTTTTT.

The gene calls are TRBV7-3 and TRBJ2-5, with 8 bases aligning to TRBD1. V shed 5 bases and J 5 bases; nucleotides not matched to a gene: 10. CDR3 length: 15 amino acids. The V gene's germline CDR1 is SGHTA and CDR2 FQGTGA. The CDR3: CASSARQGSRETQYF. The CDR3 DNA is TGTGCCAGCAGCGCGAGACAGGGGTCCCGGGAGACCCAGTACTTC. The variable domain in full, completed from reference TRBV7-3 and TRBJ2-5, reads GAGVSQTPSNKVTEKGKYVELRCDPISGHTALYWYRQSLGQGPEFLIYFQGTGAADDSGLPNDRFFAVRPEGSVSTLKIQRTERGDSAVYLCASSARQGSRETQYFGPGTRLLVL.

This clonotype was detected only once. A much more abundant neighbour one base away suggests this may be a read error. The V gene is TRBV4-1, the J gene TRBJ2-3, with D perhaps matching TRBD1 or TRBD2 (5 bases each). Germline loops: CDR1 MGHRA, CDR2 YSYEKL. This CDR3 is 14 amino acids long. The CDR3 coding sequence is TGCGCCAGCAGCCCCCCAGGGAGCATAGATACGCAGTATTTT. Its protein product is CASSPPGSIDTQYF.